The clone carrying this TCR beta chain was seen many times. The ends lost 4 bases at V and 4 bases at J; junction bases unmatched: 10. The CDR3 sequence is 17 residues long. The data stem from a study of regulatory T cells in long-lasting Graves disease. Arm-PCR of CDR3 regions and iRepertoire HTBI primers were used to build TCR beta libraries. TCRdb re-derived calls from the multiplex PCR reads in MiXCR, one entry per CDR3 protein. The repertoire consists of roughly 500,000 distinct CDR3 sequences, with approximately 15% occurring once and the leading ten covering more than 8.5%. The time point was: newly diagnosed GD, antithyroid drugs for less than 3 months. TCR sequences were obtained from RNA taken from PBMCs. These records were also assigned to another study, of T cells in Graves' hyperthyroidism and ophthalmopathy.

The sequence came from a young man with Graves disease. This sample comprised peripheral blood mononuclear cells (PBMCs), obtained at new diagnosis, from a patient treated with antithyroid drugs. This chain uses TRBV12-3 or TRBV12-4 with TRBJ2-1; 10 bases line up with TRBD2. CDR3 nucleotides: TGTGCCAGCAGTTCTCCTTATGGAGCGGGAGGGTACAATGAGCAGTTCTTC. Its protein product is CASSSPYGAGGYNEQFF.